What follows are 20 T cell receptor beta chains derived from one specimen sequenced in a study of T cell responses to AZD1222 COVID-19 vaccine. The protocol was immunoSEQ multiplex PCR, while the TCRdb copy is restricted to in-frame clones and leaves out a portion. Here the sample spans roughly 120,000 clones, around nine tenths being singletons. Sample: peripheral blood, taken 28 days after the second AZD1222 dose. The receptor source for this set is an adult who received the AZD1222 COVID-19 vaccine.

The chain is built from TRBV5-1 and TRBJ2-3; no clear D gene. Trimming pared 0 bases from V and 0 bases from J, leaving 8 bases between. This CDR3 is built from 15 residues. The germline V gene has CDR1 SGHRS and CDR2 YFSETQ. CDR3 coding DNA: TGCGCCAGCAGCTTGGCGACAATTAGCACAGATACGCAGTATTTT. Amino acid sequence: CASSLATISTDTQYF.

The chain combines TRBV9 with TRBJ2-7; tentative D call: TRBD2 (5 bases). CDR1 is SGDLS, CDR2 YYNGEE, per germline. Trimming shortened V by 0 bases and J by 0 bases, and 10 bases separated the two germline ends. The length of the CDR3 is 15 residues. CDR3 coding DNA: TGTGCCAGCAGCGTAGAGGAGGCAGTCTCCTACGAGCAGTACTTC. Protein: CASSVEEAVSYEQYF.

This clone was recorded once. The CDR3 protein is CASRTGTSYEQYF. CDR3 sequence (DNA): TGTGCCAGCAGGACCGGGACTTCGTACGAGCAGTACTTC. The rearrangement joins TRBV11-2 to TRBJ2-7, with D maybe TRBD2 (6 bases). Germline lookup yields CDR1 SGHAT and CDR2 FQNNGV. Deletions cut 6 bases from V and 4 bases from J, with 13 bases between. The CDR3 has 13 residues.

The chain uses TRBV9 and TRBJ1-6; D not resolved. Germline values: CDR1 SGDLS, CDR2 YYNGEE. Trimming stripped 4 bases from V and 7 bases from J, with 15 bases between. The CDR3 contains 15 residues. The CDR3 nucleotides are TGTGCCAGCAGCCCCTCGACGCGGCCAAATTCACCCCTCCACTTT. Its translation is CASSPSTRPNSPLHF.

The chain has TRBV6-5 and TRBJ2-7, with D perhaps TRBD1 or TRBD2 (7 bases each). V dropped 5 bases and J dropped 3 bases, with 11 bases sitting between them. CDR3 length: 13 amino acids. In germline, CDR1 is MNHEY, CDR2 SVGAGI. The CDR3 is CASSQGDYYEQYF. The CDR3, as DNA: TGTGCCAGCAGTCAGGGGGACTACTACGAGCAGTACTTC.

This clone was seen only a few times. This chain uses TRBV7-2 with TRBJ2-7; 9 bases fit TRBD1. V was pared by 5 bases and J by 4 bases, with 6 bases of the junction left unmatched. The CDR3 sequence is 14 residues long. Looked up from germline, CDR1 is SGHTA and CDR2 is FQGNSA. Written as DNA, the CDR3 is TGTGCCAGCAGCGTCTCCGGGACAGGGTACGAGCAGTACTTC. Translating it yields CASSVSGTGYEQYF.

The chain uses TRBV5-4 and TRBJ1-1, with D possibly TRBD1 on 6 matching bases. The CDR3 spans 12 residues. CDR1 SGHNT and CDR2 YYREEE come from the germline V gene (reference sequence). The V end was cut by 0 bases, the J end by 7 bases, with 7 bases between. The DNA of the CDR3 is TGTGCCAGCAGCTTGGAGGGGGGTGAAGCTTTCTTT. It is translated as CASSLEGGEAFF.

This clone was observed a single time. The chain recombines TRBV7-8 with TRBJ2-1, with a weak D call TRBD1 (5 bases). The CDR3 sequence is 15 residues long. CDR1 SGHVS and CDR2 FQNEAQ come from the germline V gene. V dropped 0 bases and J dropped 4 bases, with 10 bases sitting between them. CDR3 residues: CASSLAPDRYNEQFF. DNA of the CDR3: TGTGCCAGCAGCTTAGCCCCCGACAGATACAATGAGCAGTTCTTC.

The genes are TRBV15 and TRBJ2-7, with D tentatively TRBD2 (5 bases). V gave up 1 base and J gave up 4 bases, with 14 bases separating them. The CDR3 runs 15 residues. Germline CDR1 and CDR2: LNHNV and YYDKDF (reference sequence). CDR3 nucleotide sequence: TGTGCCACCAGCAGAGCCTCCGGACTGGGATACGAGCAGTACTTC. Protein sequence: CATSRASGLGYEQYF.

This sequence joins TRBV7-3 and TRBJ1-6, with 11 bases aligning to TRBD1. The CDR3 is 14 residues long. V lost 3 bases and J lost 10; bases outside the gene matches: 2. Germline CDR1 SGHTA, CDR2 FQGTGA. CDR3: CASSLGQGESPLHF. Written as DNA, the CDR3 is TGTGCCAGCAGCTTGGGACAGGGGGAATCACCCCTCCACTTT.

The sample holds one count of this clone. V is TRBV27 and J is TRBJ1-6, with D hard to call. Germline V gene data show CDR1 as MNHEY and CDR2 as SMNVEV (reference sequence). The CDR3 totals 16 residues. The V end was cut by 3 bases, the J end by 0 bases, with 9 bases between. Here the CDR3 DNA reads TGTGCCAGCAGTTTTAGTAGGAGCTCCTATAATTCACCCCTCCACTTT. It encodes CASSFSRSSYNSPLHF.

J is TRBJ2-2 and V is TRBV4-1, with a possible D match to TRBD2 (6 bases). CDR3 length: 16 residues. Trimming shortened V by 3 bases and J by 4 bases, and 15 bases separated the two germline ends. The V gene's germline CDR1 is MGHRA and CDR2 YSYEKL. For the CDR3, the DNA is TGCGCCAGCAGCCATATTCGGGAGTCTGGCACCGGGGAGCTGTTTTTT. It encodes CASSHIRESGTGELFF.

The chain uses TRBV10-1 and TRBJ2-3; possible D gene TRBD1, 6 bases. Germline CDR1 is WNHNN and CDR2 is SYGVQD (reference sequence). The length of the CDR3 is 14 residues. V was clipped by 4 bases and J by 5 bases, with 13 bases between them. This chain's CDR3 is CASSVGGEGDTQYF. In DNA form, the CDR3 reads TGCGCCAGCAGTGTTGGGGGCGAGGGAGATACGCAGTATTTT.

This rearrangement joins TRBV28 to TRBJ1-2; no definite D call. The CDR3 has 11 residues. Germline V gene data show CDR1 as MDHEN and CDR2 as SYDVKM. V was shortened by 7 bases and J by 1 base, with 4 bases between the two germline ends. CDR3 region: CASTNNYGYTF. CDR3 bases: TGTGCCAGCACTAATAACTATGGCTACACCTTC.

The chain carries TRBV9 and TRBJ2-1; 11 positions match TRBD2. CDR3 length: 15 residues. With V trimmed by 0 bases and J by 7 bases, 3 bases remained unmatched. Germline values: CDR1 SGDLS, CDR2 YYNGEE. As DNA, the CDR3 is TGTGCCAGCAGCGTAGGTAGCGGGAGGGGTAATGAGCAGTTCTTC. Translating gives CASSVGSGRGNEQFF.

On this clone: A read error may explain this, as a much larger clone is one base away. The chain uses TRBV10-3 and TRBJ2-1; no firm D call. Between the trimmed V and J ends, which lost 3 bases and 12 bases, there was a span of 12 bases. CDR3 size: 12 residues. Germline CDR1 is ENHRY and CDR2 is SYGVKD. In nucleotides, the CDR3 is TGTGCCATCAGTGAATCCGGAATCGGGCAGTTCTTC. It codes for CAISESGIGQFF.

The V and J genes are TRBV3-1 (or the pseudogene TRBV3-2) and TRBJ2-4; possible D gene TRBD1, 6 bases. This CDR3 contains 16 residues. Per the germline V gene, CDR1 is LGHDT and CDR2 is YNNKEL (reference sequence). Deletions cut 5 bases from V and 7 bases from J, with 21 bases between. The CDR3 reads CASSSRQAPPKNIQYF. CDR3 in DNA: TGTGCCAGCAGCTCACGACAGGCCCCCCCAAAGAACATTCAGTACTTC.

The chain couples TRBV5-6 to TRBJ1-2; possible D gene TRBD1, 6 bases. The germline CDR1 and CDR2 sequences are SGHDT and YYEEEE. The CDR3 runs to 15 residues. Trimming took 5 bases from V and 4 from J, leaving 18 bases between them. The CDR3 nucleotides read TGTGCCAGCAGTTTTGGAGGGGGACAAACCTATGGCTACACCTTC. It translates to CASSFGGGQTYGYTF.

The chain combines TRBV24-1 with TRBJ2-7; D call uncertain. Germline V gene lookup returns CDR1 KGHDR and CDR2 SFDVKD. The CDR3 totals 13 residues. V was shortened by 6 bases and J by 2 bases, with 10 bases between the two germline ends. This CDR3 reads CATSSSYAYEQYF. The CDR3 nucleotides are TGTGCCACCAGTTCCAGCTACGCCTACGAGCAGTACTTC.

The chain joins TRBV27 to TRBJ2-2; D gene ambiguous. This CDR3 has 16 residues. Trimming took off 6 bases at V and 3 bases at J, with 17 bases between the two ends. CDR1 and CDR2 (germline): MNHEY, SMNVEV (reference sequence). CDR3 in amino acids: CASRWYLDGDTGELFF. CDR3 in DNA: TGTGCCAGCAGGTGGTATTTGGACGGCGACACCGGGGAGCTGTTTTTT.